Below, one TCR beta chain is given with its context. The antigen is undetermined. The sample originates from a study of OX40 agonist ivuxolimab in advanced cancers. Study information: Enrollees could have had prior anti-PD-1, anti-PD-L1 or anti-CTLA-4 therapy, which more than 30% had received. Findings and limits, study-wide: There were, on average, more expanded clones in CD8+ T cells than in CD4+.

This CDR3 contains 13 residues. In germline, CDR1 is MGHRA, CDR2 YSYEKL. The V end lost 1 base, the J end lost 6 bases, and 9 bases lay between the germline ends. Repertoires were generated with immunoSEQ multiplex PCR, while TCRdb's copy carries only in-frame clones and drops some. The repertoire consists of fewer than 40,000 clones, with about four fifths occurring once and the leading ten covering around 21%. The material was CD4+ or CD8+ T cells sorted from blood, obtained in a trial of the OX40 agonist ivuxolimab. The sequence derives from an adult with an advanced solid tumor such as melanoma, head and neck, liver or kidney cancer. The V gene is TRBV4-1, the J gene TRBJ1-2; the D is unclear. The CDR3 reads CASSQVSLDGYTF. The DNA of the CDR3 is TGCGCCAGCAGCCAAGTTAGCCTCGATGGCTACACCTTC.